This record covers a single TCR beta chain. The sample originates from a study of T cell changes during pregnancy in multiple sclerosis. Clones were read by immunoSEQ multiplex PCR, and TCRdb kept only the in-frame ones, dropping some. The repertoire holds about 47,000 clones, with over 90% as singletons. In germline, CDR1 is SGDLS, CDR2 YYNGEE. V was trimmed by 1 base and J by 0 bases, leaving 6 bases between them. CDR3 length: 14 residues. The TCR sequence derives from a female donor with multiple sclerosis, enrolled in a pregnancy study. Specimen: peripheral blood, collected after pregnancy. The chain links TRBV9 to TRBJ2-3, with unresolved D. CDR3 sequence (DNA): TGTGCCAGCAGCGTAACTACTAGCACAGATACGCAGTATTTT. Encoded protein: CASSVTTSTDTQYF.